The clone carrying this T cell receptor beta chain was seen a single time. Its antigen remains unidentified. These data are taken from a study of siplizumab effects on memory and regulatory T cells. Sequenced by immunoSEQ multiplex PCR; TCRdb stores in-frame clones only, minus some. The profile covers about 80,000 clones, with roughly 94% appearing a single time and roughly 18% taken by the ten largest. Regarding the study as a whole: Naive or memory phenotype was unassignable for roughly 75-97% of proliferating CD4+ or CD8+ clones. The study found naive T cells seemingly more diverse than memory cells and seemingly major alloresponse contributors.

There are 13 residues in the CDR3. Germline CDR1 and CDR2: SGHVS and FQNEAQ. V shed 5 bases and J shed 8 bases, with 13 bases lying between them. The TCR was taken from a human donor in good health. Sequencing was done on a sample of CD8+ T cells sorted from blood. This chain connects TRBV7-8 to TRBJ2-1; D possibly corresponds to TRBD2 (5 bases). The CDR3 loop is CASSVPTRYEQFF. Here the CDR3 DNA reads TGTGCCAGCAGCGTCCCAACTAGGTATGAGCAGTTCTTC.